This T cell receptor (beta chain) is from a study of Graves' ophthalmopathy and Graves' hyperthyroidism. The study amplified TCR beta CDR3 regions using RNA transcripts. HTBI-primed first-round RT-PCR preceded second-round multiplex PCR. TCRdb re-analysed the multiplex PCR reads in MiXCR, keeping a single row per CDR3 protein. Counted here are about 500,000 distinct CDR3 sequences, under 15% occurring once; the ten biggest clones make up around 9.8%. CDR1 and CDR2 from the germline V gene are MGHRA and YSYEKL. Germline trimming cut 7 bases from V and 7 bases from J; bases unmatched to any gene: 12. The CDR3 contains 14 residues. Ten or more counts support this clonotype.

This receptor was taken from a woman aged 30 to 39 with Graves' ophthalmopathy. Sequencing used blood. This chain connects TRBV4-1 to TRBJ1-2; TRBD1 aligns across 7 bases. The CDR3 coding sequence is TGCGCCAGCACCCGACCGGGACAGAAGGTTGGCTACACCTTC. Translated, it gives CASTRPGQKVGYTF.